In this sample, the clone carrying this T cell receptor (beta chain) turned up a few times. CDR3 length: 18 amino acids. TCRdb ran MiXCR on the RT-PCR reads and lists one entry per CDR3 protein. Of 550,000 to 750,000 distinct CDR3 sequences listed, 12% to 15% were seen once; the top ten hold 3.6%. The origin of this receptor is a female donor in good health, serving as a healthy control. The V gene is TRBV1, the J gene TRBJ2-3; the table gives TRBD2 as D, unverified against the DNA. TRBV1 is a listed pseudogene. The specimen sequenced was memory CD4+ T cells from blood. CDR3 protein: CTSSQDISPSGSTDTQYF. CDR3 nucleotide sequence: TGCACCAGCAGCCAAGATATTTCTCCTAGCGGGAGCACAGATACGCAGTATTTT.